This T cell receptor (beta chain) was recovered during a study of blood T cells in healthy people across ages. Study-level results: From one million sequenced T cells, diversity estimates were lower bounds.

Per individual sample, total RNA of at least 6 micrograms was extracted. Germline lookup yields CDR1 SGHTA and CDR2 FQGNSA. The CDR3 spans 14 residues. Remarks on this clonotype: The antigen remains undetermined.

The authors ran a second PCR of 7 to 11 cycles using a sample-barcoded 5' primer and a J-beta primer mix. Each cDNA molecule was tagged by a template-switch adaptor that had 12 random nucleotides. TCRdb passed the 5' RACE reads through MiXCR, listing each CDR3 protein once. This table has nearly 1 million distinct CDR3 sequences, roughly 50% appearing once. The sequenced sample consisted of blood. V and J are TRBV7-2 and TRBJ2-4; 10 bases match TRBD2. The DNA end lines up better with TRBJ2-5; the J call may be wrong. This sequence originates from a woman aged 60-70 years in good health. The CDR3 protein is CASSLLTSGETQYF. DNA for the CDR3: TGTGCCAGCAGCCTCCTGACTAGCGGGGAGACCCAGTACTTC.